A selection of T cell receptor beta chains follows, all from one sample in a study of cytomegalovirus exposure and HLA in healthy donors. Using immunoSEQ multiplex PCR, the repertoire was profiled, and TCRdb retains in-frame clones only, with some absent. In the table there are around 100,000 clones, 55% to 70% of which are singletons. Material for sequencing was PBMCs. The receptors originated from a woman under 40 in good health and CMV-seronegative. The CDR3 runs from the conserved cysteine through the conserved F or W. A D gene is named only where the DNA matches it firmly. Size is omitted from some rows. Given values are once, few, many or a class for expanded clones.

abundance	v_gene	d_gene	j_gene	CDR3nt	CDR3aa
few	TRBV9	TRBD1	TRBJ2-1	TGTGCCAGCAGCGCCGCAGGGGGCAGGGGCTACGATGAGCAGTTCTTC	CASSAAGGRGYDEQFF
-	TRBV28	TRBD1	TRBJ1-1	TGTGCCAGCTCTAGGGCAGGGGGCTTGAACACTGAAGCTTTCTTT	CASSRAGGLNTEAFF
-	TRBV5-1	-	TRBJ2-5	TGCGCCAGCAGCTTGGACAGGGTAGAGACCCAGTACTTC	CASSLDRVETQYF
once	TRBV19	-	TRBJ1-2	TGTGCCAGTAGTATAGCAGCAGGGAACTATGGCTACACCTTC	CASSIAAGNYGYTF
-	TRBV19	-	TRBJ1-1	TGTGCCAGTAGTATAACCCGGTCGAACACTGAAGCTTTCTTT	CASSITRSNTEAFF
-	TRBV4-1	-	TRBJ2-7	TGCGCCAGCAGCTCCGCCCTCTTCTACGAGCAGTACTTC	CASSSALFYEQYF
-	TRBV5-1	TRBD1	TRBJ2-1	TGCGCCAGCAGTGTCCAGGGGGCGAGCTCCTACAATGAGCAGTTCTTC	CASSVQGASSYNEQFF
-	TRBV9	-	TRBJ2-2	TGTGCCAGCAGCGTAGGAGGCGCCGGGGAGCTGTTTTTT	CASSVGGAGELFF
many	TRBV7-9	TRBD1	TRBJ2-6	TGTGCCAGCCTACCCGGGACAGGGGATTCTGGGGCCAACGTCCTGACTTTC	CASLPGTGDSGANVLTF
few	TRBV7-2	TRBD1	TRBJ1-1	TGTGCCAGCTCGGGACAGGGGGCGGGTGAAGCTTTCTTT	CASSGQGAGEAFF
-	TRBV7-3	TRBD1	TRBJ2-6	TGTGCCAGCAGCTTATTGGTTCAGGGGACAGGGGGCTCTGGGGCCAACGTCCTGACTTTC	CASSLLVQGTGGSGANVLTF
-	TRBV15	-	TRBJ1-1	TGTGCCACCAGCAGAGATTGGGGGGTGAACACTGAAGCTTTCTTT	CATSRDWGVNTEAFF
once	TRBV7-9	-	TRBJ1-5	TGTTCCAGCACCCAGGGGAATCAGCCCCAGCATTTT	CSSTQGNQPQHF
few	TRBV5-1	TRBD1	TRBJ2-7	TGCGCCAGCAGCTTGGCTACAGGGGATCTGCCCTACGAGCAGTACTTC	CASSLATGDLPYEQYF
-	TRBV4-3	-	TRBJ1-2	TGCGCCAGCAGCCAAGCTGGAGAAAACTATGGCTACGCCTTC	CASSQAGENYGYAF
-	TRBV14	-	TRBJ2-2	TGTGCCAGCAGCCCCGCAGACATCGGGGAGCTGTTTTTT	CASSPADIGELFF
once	TRBV28	-	TRBJ2-7	TGTGCCAGCAGCCAAGGGGGTTCCTCCTACGAGCAGTACTTC	CASSQGGSSYEQYF
few	TRBV6-5	TRBD1	TRBJ1-2	TGTGCCAGCAGTTACGGGGCAGGGGGCGTCTATGGCTACACCTTC	CASSYGAGGVYGYTF
once	TRBV7-9	TRBD2	TRBJ2-1	TGTGCCAGCAGCTTATTTACCAGCGGGAGCAAAGATGAGCAGTTCTTC	CASSLFTSGSKDEQFF
-	TRBV14	-	TRBJ2-7	TGTGCCAGCAGCCATAACCCGCGAGAGCAGTACTTC	CASSHNPREQYF
-	TRBV5-1	-	TRBJ1-1	TGCGCCAGCAGCTTTTCCTTGAACACTGAAGCTTTCTTT	CASSFSLNTEAFF
few	TRBV29-1	TRBD2	TRBJ2-1	TGCAGCGTTGATCTTACTAGCGGGAGCCTTGAGCAGTTCTTC	CSVDLTSGSLEQFF
-	TRBV6-5	TRBD1	TRBJ2-7	TGTGCCAGCAGTCTAGGACAGGGGGCCTACGAGCAGTACTTC	CASSLGQGAYEQYF
once	TRBV5-4	TRBD2	TRBJ2-1	TGTGCCAGCAGCTGGGGACTAGCGGAAGAGCAGTTCTTC	CASSWGLAEEQFF
-	TRBV5-1	-	TRBJ1-2	TGCGCCAGCAGAACCCAGGATAACCCCAACCGAGGCTACACCTTC	CASRTQDNPNRGYTF
once	TRBV2	TRBD2	TRBJ2-3	TGTGCCAGCAGTGTGACTAGCGGGAGAACAGATACGCAGTATTTT	CASSVTSGRTDTQYF
-	TRBV4-1	-	TRBJ1-1	TGCGCCAGCAGCGATCAAGAAACATGGAACACTGAAGCTTTCTTT	CASSDQETWNTEAFF
-	TRBV6-1	TRBD1	TRBJ2-1	TGTGCCAGCACCAAGGAGGGACAGGGACGAGGTGAGCAGTTCTTC	CASTKEGQGRGEQFF